The 8 T cell receptor beta chains listed next were all sequenced from one sample in a study of CD8+ T cells in alopecia areata. Extraction and reverse transcription of RNA yielded cDNA as the sequencing template. Some clones are missing from TCRdb's copy, which holds only in-frame ones; the method was immunoSEQ multiplex PCR. The table records some 150,000 clones, 85% to 90% of them present only once. Documented treatment: oral pan-JAK inhibitor, 5-10 mg twice daily. The sequenced sample was CD8+ T cells sorted from blood, obtained at week 4, from a patient treated with tofacitinib. Source of these receptors: a human donor with alopecia areata.

This clone was seen only once. The chain couples TRBV5-1 to TRBJ1-5, with D possibly matching TRBD1 (6 bases). The length of the CDR3 is 14 residues. Germline CDR1 is SGHRS and CDR2 is YFSETQ. The V gene lost 3 bases and the J gene lost 3 bases, with 10 bases spanning the gap. DNA of the CDR3: TGCGCCAGCAGCTCAGGACAGACCAATCAGCCCCAGCATTTT. Residues: CASSSGQTNQPQHF.

The chain uses TRBV29-1 and TRBJ2-7; no clear D gene. Germline V gives CDR1 SQVTM, CDR2 ANQGSEA. The CDR3 spans 13 residues. The V and J ends lost 2 bases and 4 bases respectively, with 12 bases between them. CDR3 in amino acids: CSVENLNTYEQYF. CDR3 nucleotide sequence: TGCAGCGTTGAAAACTTAAACACATACGAGCAGTACTTC.

The chain employs TRBV19 and TRBJ2-2, with D perhaps matching TRBD1 (5 bases). Germline V lookup: CDR1 LNHDA, CDR2 SQIVND (reference sequence). The CDR3 is 13 amino acids. The V gene lost 6 bases and the J gene lost 6 bases, with 11 bases spanning the gap. The CDR3 nucleotides are TGTGCCAGTAGCGTAACAGGTTCCGGGGAGCTGTTTTTT. Translating it yields CASSVTGSGELFF.

V is TRBV12-5 and J is TRBJ2-1, with 7 bases aligning to TRBD1. Germline CDR1 LGHNT, CDR2 FRNRAP. The CDR3 covers 14 residues. Unmatched junction bases numbered 7, after V lost 1 base and J lost 10 bases. The CDR3 region is CASGLGQGSEEQFF. CDR3 in DNA: TGTGCTAGTGGTTTGGGACAGGGTTCTGAAGAGCAGTTCTTC.

This clone has just one count. The chain joins TRBV27 to TRBJ1-1, with 7 bases matching TRBD1. Germline CDR1 reads MNHEY; CDR2 reads SMNVEV (reference sequence). The CDR3 sequence is 18 residues long. The ends lost 2 bases at V and 7 bases at J; junction bases unmatched: 19. CDR3 DNA sequence: TGTGCCAGCAGTTTAGTGTTACCCAGGCCAGGGCCAGGGGGTGAAGCTTTCTTT. It encodes CASSLVLPRPGPGGEAFF.

This chain connects TRBV5-1 to TRBJ2-1; D unclear. This CDR3 has 11 residues. Germline CDR1 and CDR2: SGHRS and YFSETQ. V was cut by 0 bases and J by 6 bases, with 1 base left in between. CDR3 DNA: TGCGCCAGCAGCTTGGCCAATGAGCAGTTCTTC. It encodes CASSLANEQFF.

V and J are TRBV10-2 and TRBJ2-1, with 9 bases aligning to TRBD2. Germline values: CDR1 WSHSY, CDR2 SAAADI. CDR3 length: 19 amino acids. V trimming: 0 bases; J trimming: 7 bases; junction bases outside the gene matches: 16. The CDR3 DNA sequence: TGCGCCAGCAGTGAGTCGTGGAGCGGGAGGCCCAGGAATCCGAATGAGCAGTTCTTC. Its protein product is CASSESWSGRPRNPNEQFF.

This chain joins TRBV27 and TRBJ1-1; maybe TRBD1 (5 bases). The CDR3 totals 15 residues. Trimming cost V 4 bases and J 0 bases, with 12 bases left between them. CDR1 and CDR2 (germline): MNHEY, SMNVEV (reference sequence). DNA for the CDR3: TGTGCCAGCAGTTCGGAGGACAAGATGAACACTGAAGCTTTCTTT. Its translation is CASSSEDKMNTEAFF.